These 9 T cell receptor beta chains share one sample of origin, sequenced in a study of technical replicates of blood from several donors. Repertoires were generated with immunoSEQ multiplex PCR, while TCRdb's copy carries only in-frame clones and drops some. The sample gives about 57,000 clones, 70% to 90% of which show up once; less than 6.5% is in the top ten. The sequencing input was PBMCs. These receptors came from a human donor in good health. Some clones in this sample may be carry-over from other donors' samples.

This clone was seen once. This chain joins TRBV2 and TRBJ2-2; D gene ambiguous. Germline values: CDR1 SNHLY, CDR2 FYNNEI. V lost 5 bases and J lost 6, with 16 bases in between. The CDR3 contains 15 residues. CDR3 sequence (DNA): TGTGCCAGCAGTACTCCCGCCACGGCGGCCGGGGAGCTGTTTTTT. This codes for CASSTPATAAGELFF.

This clone was counted once. This sequence joins TRBV7-3 and TRBJ1-1, with D perhaps TRBD1 (6 bases). V lost 3 bases and J 1 base, leaving 9 bases between the germline ends. The CDR3 totals 14 residues. Germline-derived CDR1 and CDR2 are SGHTA and FQGTGA. In DNA form, the CDR3 reads TGTGCCAGCAGCTTTTCGGGACAGAACACTGAAGCTTTCTTT. Protein sequence: CASSFSGQNTEAFF.

V and J are TRBV13 and TRBJ2-7, with no clear D. The CDR3 extends over 14 amino acids. Looked up from germline, CDR1 is PRHDT and CDR2 is FYEKMQ (reference sequence). V gave up 0 bases and J gave up 7 bases, with 13 bases separating them. CDR3 protein: CASSLGRSSGEQYF. The CDR3, as DNA: TGTGCCAGCAGCTTAGGCCGGTCTAGTGGTGAGCAGTACTTC.

V usage is TRBV7-9 and J usage is TRBJ1-1, with 11 positions matching TRBD1. V shed 6 bases, J shed 4 bases, and the junction held 1 base outside the gene matches. This CDR3 has 13 amino acids. Germline CDR1 is SEHNR and CDR2 is FQNEAQ (reference sequence). This chain's CDR3 is CASRGQGATEAFF. The CDR3 DNA sequence: TGTGCCAGCAGAGGACAGGGGGCCACTGAAGCTTTCTTT.

The V and J genes are TRBV9 and TRBJ2-1; 10 bases are shared with TRBD2. Germline loops: CDR1 SGDLS, CDR2 YYNGEE. J gave up 3 bases and V 0 bases, and 0 bases lay outside the gene matches. CDR3 length: 15 residues. This CDR3 reads CASSVGLAGYNEQFF. CDR3 nucleotide sequence: TGTGCCAGCAGCGTAGGACTAGCGGGCTACAATGAGCAGTTCTTC.

This chain uses TRBV27 with TRBJ1-2, with 7 bases fitting TRBD1. This CDR3 spans 15 amino acids. Per germline, CDR1 MNHEY and CDR2 SMNVEV (reference sequence). Germline trimming cut 6 bases from V and 5 bases from J; bases unmatched to any gene: 12. The CDR3 bases are TGTGCCAGCAGCCTGAAGGGGGCGCGGTATTATGGCTACACCTTC. It yields the protein CASSLKGARYYGYTF.

The rearrangement uses TRBV9 and TRBJ2-7; D may be TRBD1 (5 bases). Germline V gene lookup returns CDR1 SGDLS and CDR2 YYNGEE. The CDR3 length is 14 residues. Trimming took 4 bases from V and 2 from J, leaving 13 bases between them. DNA of the CDR3: TGTGCCAGCAGCATTGGACAAGGGCCCTACGAGCAGTACTTC. This gives the protein CASSIGQGPYEQYF. Together with reference TRBV9 and TRBJ2-7, the CDR3 gives the full variable domain: DSGVTQTPKHLITATGQRVTLRCSPRSGDLSVYWYQQSLDQGLQFLIQYYNGEERAKGNILERFSAQQFPDLHSELNLSSLELGDSALYFCASSIGQGPYEQYFGPGTRLTVT.

The CDR3 sequence: CASSLRTSGGTKETQYF. CDR3 nucleotide sequence: TGTGCCAGCAGCTTAAGGACTAGCGGGGGGACTAAAGAGACCCAGTACTTC. The chain uses TRBV7-3 and TRBJ2-5; 14 nucleotides agree with TRBD2. CDR1 is SGHTA and CDR2 is FQGTGA in the germline V gene. This CDR3 has 17 residues. V lost 1 base, J lost 3 bases, and 4 bases stayed unmatched.

As DNA, the CDR3 is TGCGCCAGCAGCCAAACGACTAGCGGGGCCGTCATAGGCAATGAGCAGTTCTTC. Its translation: CASSQTTSGAVIGNEQFF. The chain recombines TRBV4-3 with TRBJ2-1; the match to TRBD2 covers 11 bases. Looked up from germline, CDR1 is LGHNA and CDR2 is YSLEER. Trimming at V came to 2 bases and at J to 6 bases, leaving 12 bases not matched to a gene. The CDR3 sequence is 18 residues long.